Listed below are T cell receptor beta chains from one sample, sequenced in a study of cytomegalovirus exposure and HLA in healthy donors. Here immunoSEQ multiplex PCR was the method, and the copy in TCRdb shows in-frame clones only, minus some. Across roughly 120,000 clones, the top ten clones capture around 3.4% of the sample. Material for sequencing was PBMCs. Receptor source: a man younger than 45 in good health and CMV-seronegative. CDR3s include the opening cysteine and the closing phenylalanine or tryptophan. Fields, in order: J gene, V gene, CDR3 protein.

>TRBJ1-2|TRBV7-9
CASSLDTGNGYTF
>TRBJ2-3|TRBV10-3
CALMGAYSTDTQYF
>TRBJ1-2|TRBV5-1
CASSLGPQGADGYTF
>TRBJ1-1|TRBV7-3
CASSPTKGVTEAFF
>TRBJ1-4|TRBV2
CASTKGGQGEKLFF
>TRBJ1-4|TRBV11-2
CASSLSTIADEKLFF
>TRBJ1-5|TRBV5-4
CASSATGGVSNQPQHF
>TRBJ1-1|TRBV5-1
CASSLGAGGNTEAFF
>TRBJ2-3|TRBV19
CASSISDTQYF
>TRBJ2-3|TRBV11-3
CASSLGSGAGDTQYF
>TRBJ1-6|TRBV2
CASSRDFNSPLHF
>TRBJ1-2|TRBV30
CAWSVHSAANGYTF
>TRBJ2-4|TRBV4-1
CASSHSLAGSPEAKNIQYF
>TRBJ1-2|TRBV29-1
CSARLDTSYGYTF
>TRBJ1-3|TRBV18
CASSLNRDSGNTIYF
>TRBJ2-3|TRBV13
CASSWTGNTDTQYF
>TRBJ2-5|TRBV15
CATSRGGTSGGETQYF
>TRBJ1-4|TRBV30
CAWSVGGEKLFF
>TRBJ2-2|TRBV9
CASTEGLIGELFF
>TRBJ2-1|TRBV5-1
CASSYLADEQFF
>TRBJ1-1|TRBV15
CATSNKQGVAEAFF
>TRBJ1-5|TRBV5-6
CASSYRGSNQPQHF
>TRBJ1-2|TRBV28
CASRTQGKAGYTF
>TRBJ1-4|TRBV5-1
CASSLGGAGANEKLFF
>TRBJ2-1|TRBV5-4
CASSLNSGGYNEQFF
>TRBJ2-6|TRBV4-2
CASSLIAGDSGANVLTF
>TRBJ1-5|TRBV28
CASQLGQLNQPQHF
>TRBJ1-1|TRBV2
CASSATGFSEAFF
>TRBJ2-2|TRBV27
CASGWTGLTGELFF
>TRBJ2-1|TRBV7-9
CASSSTGSYNEQFF
>TRBJ2-7|TRBV5-1
CASSFPDRADEQYF
>TRBJ2-3|TRBV9
CASSPWGGADTQYF
>TRBJ2-7|TRBV6-5
CASSYSGGASYEQYF
>TRBJ2-7|TRBV29-1
CSVGQSYEQYF
>TRBJ2-7|TRBV7-6
CASSETGVPYEQYF
>TRBJ2-7|TRBV29-1
CSVVLGGRGEPYEQYF
>TRBJ2-3|TRBV6-4
CASSPGPTTDTQYF
>TRBJ1-5|TRBV29-1
CSVLTGDYNQPQHF
>TRBJ1-6|TRBV7-2
CASSSRVRALHF
>NA|TRBV27
CASSWGRGEYSYEQYF
>TRBJ1-1|TRBV19
CASSWQGLTEAFF
>TRBJ2-6|TRBV5-4
CASSFRQGAYSGANVLTF
>TRBJ2-5|TRBV4-3
CASSRGLARETQYF
>TRBJ2-2|TRBV30
CAWLQGIETGELFF
>TRBJ2-5|TRBV6-5
CASSVPGGKTQYF
>TRBJ2-7|TRBV5-1
CASRGGGDLTYEQYF
>TRBJ2-1|TRBV4-1
CASSQRGTSGGAVGYNEQFF
>TRBJ2-7|TRBV6-5
CASSYFDNYEQYF
>TRBJ1-2|TRBV13
CASSLGDSGGYTF
>TRBJ2-6|TRBV10-3
CAISPTGTGISGANVLTF
>TRBJ1-3|TRBV7-9
CASSLATGTGAFSGNTIYF
>TRBJ2-3|TRBV19
CASSITGEDTQYF
>TRBJ1-2|TRBV5-6
CASGTNRGGYGYTF
>TRBJ1-2|TRBV7-8
CASSLEPGGAYGYTF